The clone carrying this T cell receptor beta chain was seen a few times. This record belongs to a study of beta chain features in type 1 diabetes. Sequenced material consisted of expressed TCRB transcripts (all of the isolated RNA was reverse transcribed). The repertoire was sequenced with immunoSEQ multiplex PCR; TCRdb's copy has only in-frame clones and lacks some. The sample consists of some 60,000 clones, approximately 62% of them appearing once. The sample taken for sequencing was Tregs from blood. The receptor comes from a woman aged 18-29 years in good health.

The chain's CDR3 is CSAKGSSGVEQFF. CDR3 coding DNA: TGCAGCGCAAAGGGGTCCTCGGGGGTTGAGCAGTTCTTC. The chain recombines TRBV29-1 with TRBJ2-1, with D possibly TRBD2 on 6 matching bases. This CDR3 is built from 13 residues. Trimming took 7 bases from V and 9 from J, leaving 19 bases between them. Looked up from germline, CDR1 is SQVTM and CDR2 is ANQGSEA.